The T cell receptor (beta chain) described here comes from a study of Graves' ophthalmopathy and Graves' hyperthyroidism. The sample holds many counts of this clonotype. Its antigen is unknown. Researchers turned away patients with other autoimmune diseases, uncontrolled infections, pregnancy or lactation. The study amplified TCR beta CDR3 regions using RNA transcripts. Amplification began with first-round RT-PCR using HTBI primers, then second-round multiplex PCR was performed. Using its own MiXCR run on the multiplex PCR reads, TCRdb lists one record per CDR3 protein. The table lists more than 1,000,000 distinct CDR3 sequences, 35% to 45% of them singletons. The study, taken as a whole, reports: Blood contained most expanded thyroid clonotypes exceeding 0.001 frequency. A 13-signature model separated ophthalmopathy from stable hyperthyroidism, 87.88% sensitivity, 81.08% specificity.

There are 15 residues in the CDR3. From germline, CDR1 is SEHNR and CDR2 FQNEAQ (reference sequence). Deletions cut 2 bases from V and 2 bases from J, with 12 bases between. Sequenced: peripheral blood or thyroid tissue (not recorded which). J is TRBJ1-1 and V is TRBV7-9, with D hard to call. The sequence was obtained from an adult man with Graves' hyperthyroidism. This CDR3 is CASSLRRATNTEAFF. CDR3 in DNA: TGTGCCAGCAGCTTAAGGAGGGCAACCAACACTGAAGCTTTCTTT.